A single sample is the source of the 17 T cell receptor beta chains below, sequenced in a study of CD8+ T cells in alopecia areata. Following extraction, RNA underwent reverse transcription to cDNA, which served as the sequencing template. Profiled with immunoSEQ multiplex PCR; TCRdb holds only in-frame clones, not every one. The profile shows about 130,000 clones, about 47% of them singletons. The input for sequencing was CD8+ T cells sorted from blood, taken at week 0. These receptors all stem from a human donor with alopecia areata.

The V gene is TRBV27, the J gene TRBJ1-1, with D perhaps matching TRBD1 (5 bases). The V gene's germline CDR1 is MNHEY and CDR2 SMNVEV (reference sequence). This CDR3 is built from 14 residues. Between the trimmed V and J ends, which lost 6 bases and 3 bases, there was a span of 14 bases. The DNA of the CDR3 is TGTGCCAGCAGCACGGGGACCTATGACACTGAAGCTTTCTTT. It is translated as CASSTGTYDTEAFF.

A few counts support this clone. The chain carries TRBV7-9 and TRBJ1-1; D may be TRBD1 (6 bases). This CDR3 region has 15 residues. Looked up from germline, CDR1 is SEHNR and CDR2 is FQNEAQ (reference sequence). The V end lost 1 base, the J end lost 3 bases, and 12 bases lay between the germline ends. The DNA of the CDR3 is TGTGCCAGCAGCTTAGAGGGGGTCGGGGACACTGAAGCTTTCTTT. Encoded protein: CASSLEGVGDTEAFF.

The V and J genes are TRBV5-1 and TRBJ2-1, with D uncertain. Trimming took 1 base from V and 5 from J, leaving 13 bases between them. CDR1 and CDR2 from the germline V gene are SGHRS and YFSETQ. The CDR3 covers 15 residues. CDR3 sequence (DNA): TGCGCCAGCAGCTTGAGGACCGAACTCAACAATGAGCAGTTCTTC. Encoded protein: CASSLRTELNNEQFF.

The chain joins TRBV5-1 to TRBJ2-7, with no clear D. Germline values: CDR1 SGHRS, CDR2 YFSETQ. The V gene lost 0 bases and the J gene lost 3 bases, with 4 bases spanning the gap. The CDR3 covers 12 residues. As DNA, the CDR3 is TGCGCCAGCAGCTTGGACTACTACGAGCAGTACTTC. Protein: CASSLDYYEQYF.

This clone was detected once. The V call is TRBV27, the J call TRBJ1-1; TRBD1 might be the D (6 bases). The germline V gene encodes CDR1 MNHEY and CDR2 SMNVEV (reference sequence). Between the trimmed V and J ends, which lost 4 bases and 7 bases, there was a span of 16 bases. The CDR3 has 14 amino acids. CDR3: CASSSDRDKFEAFF. CDR3 coding DNA: TGTGCCAGCAGTTCAGACCGGGACAAGTTTGAAGCTTTCTTT.

This chain connects TRBV11-2 to TRBJ2-3; D possibly corresponds to TRBD2 (6 bases). CDR3 size: 17 residues. Looked up from germline, CDR1 is SGHAT and CDR2 is FQNNGV. V was trimmed by 1 base and J by 3 bases, leaving 17 bases between them. The CDR3 reads CASSLGSGQGRTDTQYF. The CDR3 DNA reads as TGTGCCAGCAGCTTAGGAAGCGGGCAGGGTAGGACAGATACGCAGTATTTT.

The rearrangement joins TRBV9 to TRBJ2-2; D might be TRBD2 (6 bases). This CDR3 region has 15 residues. The V and J ends lost 4 bases and 1 base respectively, with 11 bases between them. CDR1 SGDLS and CDR2 YYNGEE come from the germline V gene. Here the CDR3 reads CASSPRGMNTGELFF. In nucleotides, the CDR3 is TGTGCCAGCAGCCCCCGCGGGATGAACACCGGGGAGCTGTTTTTT.

This sequence joins TRBV4-1 and TRBJ2-2; possibly TRBD1 for D (7 bases). The CDR3 runs to 17 residues. Trimming removed 4 bases at V and 5 bases at J, with 20 bases between. The germline gives CDR1 MGHRA, CDR2 YSYEKL. CDR3 loop: CASSLTETGRKTGELFF. The CDR3 DNA reads TGCGCCAGCAGCCTCACCGAGACAGGGAGGAAAACCGGGGAGCTGTTTTTT.

The genes are TRBV5-1 and TRBJ2-7; D could derive from TRBD1 or TRBD2 (6 bases each). Germline CDR1 SGHRS, CDR2 YFSETQ. The CDR3 covers 15 residues. V shed 0 bases and J shed 2 bases, with 12 bases lying between them. The CDR3 loop is CASSLATGAAYEQYF. DNA of the CDR3: TGCGCCAGCAGCTTGGCCACGGGGGCCGCCTACGAGCAGTACTTC.

This clone was counted only a few times. The CDR3 DNA reads as TGTGCCAGCAGTTTACAGGGAGGCACCGGGGAGCTGTTTTTT. Protein: CASSLQGGTGELFF. The rearrangement links TRBV27 to TRBJ2-2; maybe TRBD2 (6 bases). Trimming shortened V by 2 bases and J by 4 bases, and 8 bases separated the two germline ends. This CDR3 region has 14 residues. CDR1 is MNHEY and CDR2 is SMNVEV in the germline V gene (reference sequence).

This clone was observed a few times. This chain connects TRBV11-2 to TRBJ2-7; D is undetermined. Germline assignment: CDR1 SGHAT and CDR2 FQNNGV. This CDR3 contains 11 residues. Trimming removed 4 bases at V and 3 bases at J, with 4 bases between. Here the CDR3 reads CASSSLYEQYF. The DNA for the CDR3 is TGTGCCAGCAGCTCCCTCTACGAGCAGTACTTC.

The table lists this clone with many counts. The chain recombines TRBV28 with TRBJ2-2, with TRBD1 identical over 7 bases. Looked up from germline, CDR1 is MDHEN and CDR2 is SYDVKM. CDR3 length: 15 residues. J lost 3 bases, V lost 5 bases, and 6 bases had no gene match. The CDR3 sequence is CASSPGTVDTGELFF. Written as DNA, the CDR3 is TGTGCCAGCAGTCCCGGGACAGTGGACACCGGGGAGCTGTTTTTT.

The chain combines TRBV7-3 with TRBJ2-7; weak D call: TRBD1 (5 bases). Germline V lookup: CDR1 SGHTA, CDR2 FQGTGA. The V end lost 2 bases, the J end lost 3 bases, and 11 bases lay between the germline ends. This CDR3 has 14 residues. Here the CDR3 reads CASSLPTENYEQYF. CDR3 in DNA: TGTGCCAGCAGCTTACCGACAGAAAACTACGAGCAGTACTTC.

This clone was counted between two and nine times. The rearrangement joins TRBV30 to TRBJ1-4, with unresolved D. Germline CDR1 is GTSNPN and CDR2 is SVGIG (reference sequence). This CDR3 comprises 11 residues. The V end was cut by 7 bases, the J end by 8 bases, with 11 bases between. In nucleotides, the CDR3 is TGTGCCTCCGGGATGGGGGAAAAACTGTTTTTT. Translating gives CASGMGEKLFF.

The chain uses TRBV29-1 and TRBJ1-2; TRBD1 matches at 7 bases. The CDR3 has 12 amino acids. Germline CDR1 is SQVTM and CDR2 is ANQGSEA. V lost 5 bases, J lost 4 bases, and 4 bases stayed unmatched. The CDR3 here is CSVTGAGYGYTF. The CDR3 region has the DNA TGCAGCGTTACAGGGGCGGGCTATGGCTACACCTTC.

V and J are TRBV5-6 and TRBJ1-3, with D perhaps matching TRBD1 (5 bases). V lost 4 bases and J lost 0, with 20 bases in between. The CDR3 sequence is 18 residues long. Germline V gene sequence: CDR1 SGHDT, CDR2 YYEEEE. CDR3 DNA sequence: TGTGCCAGCAGCCCGAAATCGGGGGGTTCCCCCTCTGGAAACACCATATATTTT. Translation gives CASSPKSGGSPSGNTIYF.

This clone appeared a few times. The V call is TRBV6-4, the J call TRBJ2-3; 10 bases are shared with TRBD2. Per germline, CDR1 MRHNA and CDR2 SNTAGT. The trim removed 6 bases at V and 6 bases at J, leaving 6 bases unmatched. The CDR3 spans 14 residues. The CDR3 DNA sequence: TGTGCCAGCAGCAAAGCGGGGGGGCCCGATACGCAGTATTTT. Translating gives CASSKAGGPDTQYF.